This T cell receptor beta chain appears in the sequencing data of a study of technical replicates of blood from a handful of donors. CDR3 length: 13 residues. Germline lookup yields CDR1 MNHNY and CDR2 SVGAGI (reference sequence). Trimming left V 2 bases short and J 9 bases short, with 14 bases between. Assay: immunoSEQ multiplex PCR; the TCRdb copy retains only in-frame clones and omits some. The repertoire holds about 84,000 clones, with approximately 97% as singletons. The sequence came from a human donor in good health. The specimen was T cells isolated from PBMCs. J is TRBJ2-7 and V is TRBV6-6, with TRBD2 as a possible D gene (5 bases). In nucleotides, the CDR3 is TGTGCCAGCAGTTACCTAGCAGGAATCCTGCAGTACTTC. Translation gives CASSYLAGILQYF.